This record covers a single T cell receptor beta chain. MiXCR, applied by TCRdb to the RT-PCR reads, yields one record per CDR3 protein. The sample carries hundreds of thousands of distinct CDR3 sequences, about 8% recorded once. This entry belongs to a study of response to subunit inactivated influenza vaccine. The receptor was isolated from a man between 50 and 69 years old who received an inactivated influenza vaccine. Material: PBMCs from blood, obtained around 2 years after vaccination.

The chain's CDR3 is CASTLGRFLSGSNQPQHF. CDR3 nucleotides: TGTGCCAGCACACTAGGACGGTTTCTATCGGGGAGCAATCAGCCCCAGCATTTT. The chain links TRBV28 to TRBJ1-5; D remains ambiguous. CDR1 and CDR2 (germline): MDHEN, SYDVKM. The CDR3 has 18 amino acids. Between the trimmed V and J ends, which lost 7 bases and 1 base, there was a span of 23 bases.